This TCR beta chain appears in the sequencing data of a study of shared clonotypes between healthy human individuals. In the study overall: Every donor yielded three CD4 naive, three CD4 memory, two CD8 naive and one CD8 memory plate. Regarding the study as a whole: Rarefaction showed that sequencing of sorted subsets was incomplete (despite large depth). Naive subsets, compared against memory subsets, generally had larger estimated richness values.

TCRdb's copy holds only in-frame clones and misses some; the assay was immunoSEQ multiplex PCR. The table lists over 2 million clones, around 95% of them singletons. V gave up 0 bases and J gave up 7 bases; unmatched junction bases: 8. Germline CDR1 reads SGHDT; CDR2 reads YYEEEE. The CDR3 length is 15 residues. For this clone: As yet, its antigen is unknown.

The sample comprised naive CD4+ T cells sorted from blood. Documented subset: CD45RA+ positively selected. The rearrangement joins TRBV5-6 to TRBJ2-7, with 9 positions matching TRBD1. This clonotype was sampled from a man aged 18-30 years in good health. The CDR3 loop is CASSLVGQGIREQYF. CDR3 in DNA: TGTGCCAGCAGCTTGGTAGGACAGGGGATACGAGAGCAGTACTTC.